This is a list of T cell receptor beta chains from one sample in a study of cytomegalovirus exposure and HLA in healthy donors. Here immunoSEQ multiplex PCR was the method, and the copy in TCRdb shows in-frame clones only, minus some. This table holds 120,000 or so clones, around 84% found once. Specimen: PBMCs. The source is a man aged 18 to 29 in good health and CMV-seronegative. CDR3s include the opening cysteine and the closing phenylalanine or tryptophan. D genes are given only for firm matches. Clone size is stated in some rows and not others, as once, few, many or a class when expanded.

CDR3nt,CDR3aa,d_gene,v_gene,len,j_gene,abundance
TGTGCCAGCAGTTCACAGGGGGCGGACACTGAAGCTTTCTTT,CASSSQGADTEAFF,TRBD1,TRBV6-6,14,TRBJ1-1,-
TGTGCCAGCAGTCCTCGACAGTTAGTTAACTATGGCTACACCTTC,CASSPRQLVNYGYTF,-,TRBV7-9,15,TRBJ1-2,-
TGTGCCAGCTCAAGACAGGGGTCTAGCAATCAGCCCCAGCATTTT,CASSRQGSSNQPQHF,TRBD1,TRBV18,15,TRBJ1-5,-
TGTGCCAGCAGCTCCCCCCCCGGCTACGAGCAGTACTTC,CASSSPPGYEQYF,-,TRBV7-8,13,TRBJ2-7,-
TGTGCCAGCAGCTTAGATATGAGGATAGCGGGGGGGCGGGGAGAGACCCAGTACTTC,CASSLDMRIAGGRGETQYF,TRBD2,TRBV11-2,19,TRBJ2-5,-
TGTGCCAGCAGTGCGGGACCACGCCGGGGGGGGGCATACGAGCAGTACTTC,CASSAGPRRGGAYEQYF,TRBD2,TRBV2,17,TRBJ2-7,-
TGTGCCAGCAGCCAGGGACAGTTGAACACTGAAGCTTTCTTT,CASSQGQLNTEAFF,TRBD1,TRBV5-4,14,TRBJ1-1,-
TGTGCCAGCAGTGTAATTACGACGGGTAACTATGGCTACACCTTC,CASSVITTGNYGYTF,-,TRBV6-1,15,TRBJ1-2,-
TGCGCCAGCAGCCAAGACAGGGGGCGCGAATACGAGCAGTACTTC,CASSQDRGREYEQYF,TRBD1,TRBV4-3,15,TRBJ2-7,few
TGTGCCAGCAGCTTAGACAGGGCCCAGCCCCAGCATTTT,CASSLDRAQPQHF,-,TRBV7-8,13,TRBJ1-5,-
TGCAGCGTGGGGGGGGGAGATAATTCACCCCTCCACTTT,CSVGGGDNSPLHF,-,TRBV29-1,13,TRBJ1-6,few
TGTGCCAGCAGTTACCCTCCACCTCAGGGAGGCTACACCTTC,CASSYPPPQGGYTF,-,TRBV6-5,14,TRBJ1-2,few
TGCAGCGTTGGGGTAGGGAGTGGGAATCAGCCCCAGCATTTT,CSVGVGSGNQPQHF,-,TRBV29-1,14,TRBJ1-5,-
TGTGCCAGCACCGTAACAGGCGGCGAGCAGTACTTC,CASTVTGGEQYF,-,TRBV6-6,12,TRBJ2-7,-
TGTGCCAGCAGTCCAACCGGGACTCAGGAAAAACTGTTTTTT,CASSPTGTQEKLFF,-,TRBV6-5,14,TRBJ1-4,-
TGTGCCAGCAGCCCCGAAAGGAACCGGGACACCATATATTTT,CASSPERNRDTIYF,-,TRBV16,14,TRBJ1-3,-
TGTGCCAGCAGCTCGTCGGACAGGGAAGGCCATGGCTACACCTTC,CASSSSDREGHGYTF,TRBD1,TRBV7-6,15,TRBJ1-2,-
TGCGCCAGCAGCTCCGGGTCGGGAAACTATGGCTACACCTTC,CASSSGSGNYGYTF,-,TRBV5-1,14,TRBJ1-2,-
TGCGCCAGCAGCTTGGAGGGGCGGGGGGGCGACGAGCAGTACTTC,CASSLEGRGGDEQYF,TRBD2,TRBV5-1,15,TRBJ2-7,once
TGTGCCAGCAGTTTTGGACAGTATCCGAACACCGGGGAGCTGTTTTTT,CASSFGQYPNTGELFF,-,TRBV7-2,16,TRBJ2-2,-
TGTGCCAGTAGTATGTCCGGGACAGGCGACTATGGCTACACCTTC,CASSMSGTGDYGYTF,TRBD1,TRBV19,15,TRBJ1-2,once
TGCGCCAGCAGCCCTCGACAGGCCTACGAGCAGTACTTC,CASSPRQAYEQYF,-,TRBV5-1,13,TRBJ2-7,-
TGCGCCAGCAGCCAGAACCTTGGACAGATTAATTCACCCCTCCACTTT,CASSQNLGQINSPLHF,-,TRBV4-3,16,TRBJ1-6,-
TGTGCCAGCAGTGTAGCGGACACCATAAAGACCCAGTACTTC,CASSVADTIKTQYF,-,TRBV6-1,14,TRBJ2-5,-
TGTGCCAGCAATCCCGGACAGGGCGCGTTAGTCAATGAGCAGTTCTTC,CASNPGQGALVNEQFF,TRBD1,TRBV2,16,TRBJ2-1,-
TGTGCCAGCAGAGCGGGGGGCGCGAACACCGGGGAGCTGTTTTTT,CASRAGGANTGELFF,TRBD2,TRBV11-3,15,TRBJ2-2,-
TGTGCCAGCAGGTACAGGGGAGCCCTCTCCTACGAGCAGTACTTC,CASRYRGALSYEQYF,TRBD1,TRBV2,15,TRBJ2-7,-
TGCAGCGTTAGTGGGGGCCTAGCGGGGGCCCGGCCCTACGAGCAGTACTTC,CSVSGGLAGARPYEQYF,TRBD2,TRBV29-1,17,TRBJ2-7,-
TGTGCCAGCAGCTCAGGGGCCTATGGCTACACCTTC,CASSSGAYGYTF,-,TRBV7-9,12,TRBJ1-2,-
TGTGCCAGCGGCGACATACTAGCGGGGTACGAGCAGTACTTC,CASGDILAGYEQYF,TRBD2,TRBV7-2,14,TRBJ2-7,-
TGTGCCAGCAGCTTACAGGGAAAGGAAAAGACCCAGTACTTC,CASSLQGKEKTQYF,-,TRBV7-2,14,TRBJ2-5,-
TGTGCCAGCTCTCGTGCGGGGGAGACCCAGTACTTC,CASSRAGETQYF,-,TRBV28,12,TRBJ2-5,-
TGTGCCAGCAGCGGGGCGACAGGAGTGAACACTGAAGCTTTCTTT,CASSGATGVNTEAFF,-,TRBV9,15,TRBJ1-1,-
TGTGCCACCAGCAGCTGGGACAGGGGGCCGAGGACTGAAGCTTTCTTT,CATSSWDRGPRTEAFF,TRBD1,TRBV15,16,TRBJ1-1,-
TGTGCCAGCTCGTCGAGCGGGGGGGGCACCGGGGAGCTGTTTTTT,CASSSSGGGTGELFF,TRBD2,TRBV14,15,TRBJ2-2,few
TGCGCCAGCAGCTTGGTACAGGGCCTAAACAATGAGCAGTTCTTC,CASSLVQGLNNEQFF,-,TRBV5-1,15,TRBJ2-1,few
TGTGCCACCAGCAGAGATTTGGGAGGGGGGGAGACCCAGTACTTC,CATSRDLGGGETQYF,-,TRBV15,15,TRBJ2-5,-
TGTGCCAGCAGCTTAGGACAGTTTTATGGCTACACCTTC,CASSLGQFYGYTF,-,TRBV7-9,13,TRBJ1-2,-
TGTGCCAGCAGCCCGGTGGGGGGGAACACCGGGGAGCTGTTTTTT,CASSPVGGNTGELFF,-,TRBV11-2,15,TRBJ2-2,-
TGCGCCAGCAGCTTACAAGGCGGGGGGCCCACAGATACGCAGTATTTT,CASSLQGGGPTDTQYF,TRBD2,TRBV5-1,16,TRBJ2-3,-
TGTGCCAGCAGCGCACCACTAGCATTAGCTAGCACAGATACGCAGTATTTT,CASSAPLALASTDTQYF,-,TRBV9,17,TRBJ2-3,-
TGCGCCAGCTCTGGGGGGTTGAATCAGCCCCAGCATTTT,CASSGGLNQPQHF,-,TRBV10-1,13,TRBJ1-5,once
TGTGCCAGCAGCCTGACAGGGGAGGGCACTGAAGCTTTCTTT,CASSLTGEGTEAFF,TRBD1,TRBV6-4,14,TRBJ1-1,few
TGTGCCACCAGCGTCGGACTAGCGGGCTCCTACAATGAGCAGTTCTTC,CATSVGLAGSYNEQFF,TRBD2,TRBV15,16,TRBJ2-1,-
TGTGCCAGCAGCTTAGTGGGGTCGGGGGATGAGCAGTTCTTC,CASSLVGSGDEQFF,-,TRBV11-2,14,TRBJ2-1,-
TGTGCCACCCGCGGGGTAGAGGAGACCCAGTACTTC,CATRGVEETQYF,-,TRBV6-5,12,TRBJ2-5,few